This T cell receptor (beta chain) was retrieved from a study of T cells in localized non-small cell lung cancer. Points from the study as a whole: Detection in adjacent lung was observed for a median around 55 of the top 100 tumor clones.

A note on this clone: What it recognizes is unknown.

V trimming: 5 bases; J trimming: 6 bases; junction bases outside the gene matches: 7. The germline V gene encodes CDR1 SGHAT and CDR2 FQNNGV. The CDR3 has 15 amino acids. TCRdb keeps only in-frame clones here, not all; method: immunoSEQ multiplex PCR. The sample has some 50,000 clones; roughly 84% are singletons. Specimen: peripheral blood mononuclear cells, collected before any cancer treatment. The V call is TRBV11-2, the J call TRBJ2-7; 13 bases match TRBD2. The clonotype was recovered from a man aged 40 to 69 with stage III lung adenocarcinoma. CDR3 protein: CASSTGLAGVGEQYF. CDR3 bases: TGTGCCAGCAGCACCGGACTAGCGGGAGTCGGCGAGCAGTACTTC.